This is a list of T cell receptor beta chains from one sample in a study of blood T cell repertoires in COVID-19. Repertoires were generated with immunoSEQ multiplex PCR, while TCRdb's copy carries only in-frame clones and drops some. The sample holds approximately 180,000 clones, about nine tenths seen once. Sample: peripheral blood. The receptors derive from a woman in her fifties or sixties with acute or convalescent COVID-19. Both conserved end residues are trimmed from each CDR3.

v_call cdr3_aa
TRBV4-3 ASNQERGLAPDTQY
TRBV12-5 ASGLSGQTQH
TRBV5-4 ASSFSGGAREQY
TRBV11-2 ASGTENQPQH
TRBV19 ASSRDRASYNEQF
TRBV15 ATSRLTGQPQH
TRBV19 ASRDRVYSQPQH
TRBV12-3/TRBV12-4 ASSLELRQPQH
TRBV6-5 ASSYSGAGNTIY
TRBV19 ASIPRQVGRNTIY
TRBV6-5 ASRNTGINYGYT
TRBV7-2 ASSPTGNGYT
TRBV4-3 ASSRTSNEQF
TRBV29-1 SVDRPGYGQY
TRBV27 ASSLSPSGGMNTQY
TRBV7-2 ASSLERGSYEQY
TRBV19 ASKPPGRGSGNTIY
TRBV7-3 ASSSSGNTGELF
TRBV5-1 ASSFLGRGSYEQY
TRBV15 ATSRDQGWETQY
TRBV24-1 ATSDPLAGAEGEKLF
TRBV24-1 ATSVRGIYGYT
TRBV9 ASSVRGAAANTGELF
TRBV5-8 ASSRGFTAYEQY
TRBV30 AWRQGAGAHSPLH
TRBV15 ATSRDFRAAEAF
TRBV5-6 ASSLAALGEKLF
TRBV5-4 ASSPAGIDSPLH
TRBV2 ASSPSGGASYNEQF
TRBV19 ASSIPANTGELF
TRBV24-1 ATSDFRDRDKNIQY
TRBV27 ASSLTPAAGEYQETQY
TRBV18 ASSPTIYSNQPQH
TRBV5-1 ASSLGGAGTEAF
TRBV2 ASSDLGITYEQY
TRBV30 AWTLRGGHEQF
TRBV19 ASSIFPPLAGSEETQY
TRBV7-2 ASSIATKDGYT
TRBV7-3 ASSLTGDSGETQY
TRBV5-4 ASSLLPGGGGTGELF
TRBV5-4 ASSLPTSGRSNEQF
TRBV2 ASSETSGGLF
TRBV3-1/TRBV3-2 ASSLQSEQF
TRBV5-4 ASSLVANTEAF
TRBV27 ASSPRDRVRSDTQY
TRBV19 ASKRQFWGTDTQY
TRBV4-3 ASSPWAPTSGSKYNEQF
TRBV3-1/TRBV3-2 ASSQVDRGDSPLH
TRBV28 ASSRSSGRDEQY
TRBV6-2/TRBV6-3 ASSRLGTPSPYEQY
TRBV5-6 ASSLGPGLAYEQY
TRBV19 ASSIDRGGNQPQH
TRBV6-2/TRBV6-3 ASSYTRQGLDQPQH
TRBV7-2 ASSPQGFSGELF
TRBV7-9 ASSSGQGWETQY